A single sample gave rise to the 6 T cell receptor beta chains below, sequenced in a study of radiotherapy plus CTLA-4 blockade in lung cancer. Profiled with immunoSEQ multiplex PCR; TCRdb holds only in-frame clones, not every one. The sample consists of 35,000 to 45,000 clones, roughly three quarters of them appearing once. The sample consisted of peripheral blood, taken from a patient treated with radiotherapy plus ipilimumab. These receptors all come from a human donor with non-small cell lung cancer whose response to radiotherapy plus ipilimumab could not be evaluated.

This sequence joins TRBV5-1 and TRBJ2-3; D is unresolved. The ends were cut back, 6 bases at V and 6 bases at J, with 8 bases in the middle. CDR1 is SGHRS and CDR2 is YFSETQ in the germline V gene. This CDR3 is built from 11 residues. The CDR3 region is CASTELDTQYF. DNA of the CDR3: TGCGCCAGCACCGAGCTTGATACGCAGTATTTT.

This clone occurred once. V and J are TRBV7-2 and TRBJ1-6, with 7 bases identical to TRBD1. J lost 7 bases, V lost 5 bases, and 8 bases had no gene match. The CDR3 is 15 residues long. Germline V gene sequence: CDR1 SGHTA, CDR2 FQGNSA. Here the CDR3 DNA reads TGTGCCAGCAGCCCCTCGGGACAGATCAATTCACCCCTCCACTTT. It translates to CASSPSGQINSPLHF. The full variable domain, with the rest looked up from reference TRBV7-2 and TRBJ1-6, is GAGVSQSPSNKVTEKGKDVELRCDPISGHTALYWYRQSLGQGLEFLIYFQGNSAPDKSGLPSDRFSAERTGGSVSTLTIQRTQQEDSAVYLCASSPSGQINSPLHFGNGTRLTVT.

The V and J genes are TRBV7-2 and TRBJ1-1, with TRBD1 identical over 7 bases. The CDR3 has 17 residues. Germline trimming cut 1 base from V and 1 base from J; bases unmatched to any gene: 9. The germline CDR1 and CDR2 sequences are SGHTA and FQGNSA. CDR3 bases: TGTGCCAGCAGCTTAGTTTGGCAGGGGGGAGGGAACACTGAAGCTTTCTTT. Protein product: CASSLVWQGGGNTEAFF.

The CDR3: CASSYRTGFNQPQHF. For the CDR3, the DNA is TGTGCCAGCAGTTACCGGACAGGGTTTAATCAGCCCCAGCATTTT. The chain uses TRBV6-5 and TRBJ1-5; 8 nucleotides align to TRBD1. CDR1 MNHEY and CDR2 SVGAGI come from the germline V gene. The CDR3 contains 15 residues. The V segment lost 2 bases and the J segment 4 bases; nucleotides outside the gene matches: 4.

The genes are TRBV6-5 and TRBJ1-1, with TRBD1 as a possible D gene (6 bases). Germline CDR1 and CDR2: MNHEY and SVGAGI. With 3 bases removed from V and 0 bases from J, the gap between germline ends came to 14 bases. The CDR3 runs 16 residues. The DNA of the CDR3 is TGTGCCAGCAGTTATGGGCCGGCAGGGGTGAACACTGAAGCTTTCTTT. Translation gives CASSYGPAGVNTEAFF.

V usage is TRBV28 and J usage is TRBJ2-2; a possible D gene is TRBD1 (6 bases). This CDR3 contains 15 residues. The germline CDR1 and CDR2 sequences are MDHEN and SYDVKM. Trimming took 7 bases from V and 8 from J, leaving 20 bases between them. As DNA, the CDR3 is TGTGCCAGCATGTCCGGGACACTGGGAACTGGGGAGCTGTTTTTT. Translated, it gives CASMSGTLGTGELFF.